The 4 T cell receptor beta chains below all came from one sample that was sequenced in a study of blood T cell repertoires in COVID-19 (dated by TCRdb to the early 2020s). The library came from the immunoSEQ multiplex PCR assay. What TCRdb holds here is the immuneACCESS table cut down to in-frame rearrangements. Part of the clones is not present; checked against another copy, under half of the missing clones reflect an unresolved V gene, and the others are unexplained. For this sample there are 200,000 to 250,000 clones; 88% appear just once. In total, the top ten clones hold roughly 2.5% of the sample. The sequencing sample was made of PBMCs or T cells enriched from blood (not recorded which). These receptors came from a woman between 25 and 40 years old who had recovered from COVID-19.

This rearrangement joins TRBV5-8 to TRBJ1-4; D unclear. The germline gives CDR1 SGHTS, CDR2 YDEGEE. Trimming cost V 0 bases and J 1 base, with 16 bases left between them. The CDR3 contains 18 residues. The CDR3 sequence is CASSLGQVTSGTNEKLFF. DNA of the CDR3: TGTGCCAGCAGCTTGGGGCAGGTCACCTCTGGAACTAATGAAAAACTGTTTTTT.

In its sample, this clone was seen once. The V and J genes are TRBV4-3 and TRBJ2-7; 7 nucleotides agree with TRBD2. V lost 0 bases to trimming and J lost 1 base; unmatched junction nucleotides: 12. Germline V gene sequence: CDR1 LGHNA, CDR2 YSLEER. This CDR3 has 18 residues. The CDR3 DNA sequence: TGCGCCAGCAGCCAAGAAGTGTTCAGCGGGGCCTATTCCTACGAGCAGTACTTC. Protein: CASSQEVFSGAYSYEQYF.

The chain links TRBV7-9 to TRBJ2-5; 9 bases line up with TRBD1. Germline-derived CDR1 and CDR2 are SEHNR and FQNEAQ (reference sequence). CDR3 length equals 17 residues. Trimming at V came to 4 bases and at J to 2 bases, leaving 11 bases not matched to a gene. The CDR3 region has the DNA TGTGCCAGCAGCTCACAGCCGGGACAGGGCCCTCAAGAGACCCAGTACTTC. It encodes CASSSQPGQGPQETQYF.

This clone was seen more than once but under ten times. The genes are TRBV7-9 and TRBJ1-4; 11 bases align to TRBD1. Trimming at V came to 5 bases and at J to 7 bases, leaving 6 bases not matched to a gene. CDR1 is SEHNR and CDR2 is FQNEAQ in the germline V gene (reference sequence). The CDR3 loop spans 15 amino acids. CDR3 protein: CASSDGQGAGEKLFF. CDR3 coding DNA: TGTGCCAGCAGCGATGGACAGGGGGCCGGTGAAAAACTGTTTTTT.